This entry lists 9 T cell receptor beta chains sequenced from one sample in a study of cytomegalovirus exposure and HLA in healthy donors. Researchers ran the PCR with 60 Vbeta and 13 Jbeta primers. Data came from immunoSEQ multiplex PCR; TCRdb stores just in-frame clones and leaves some out. The table lists about 140,000 clones, around 79% of them singletons. Sequenced input: PBMCs. These receptors were obtained from a male donor in good health and CMV-seronegative.

The gene calls are TRBV30 and TRBJ2-7, with 10 bases lining up with TRBD2. Germline assignment: CDR1 GTSNPN and CDR2 SVGIG (reference sequence). This CDR3 spans 15 amino acids. V was clipped by 3 bases and J by 5 bases; unmatched bases: 10. The CDR3 spells CAWRGEREGRNEQYF. In DNA form, the CDR3 reads TGTGCCTGGAGGGGAGAGCGGGAGGGCCGCAACGAGCAGTACTTC.

This clone has just a few counts. The chain combines TRBV18 with TRBJ1-1; 8 bases fit TRBD1. The CDR3 sequence is 16 residues long. V shed 3 bases and J 1 base; nucleotides not matched to a gene: 7. Germline V gene sequence: CDR1 KGHSH, CDR2 LQKENI. CDR3 nucleotide sequence: TGTGCCAGCTCACCTCGGCAGGGGGCTCGGAACACTGAAGCTTTCTTT. Translating it yields CASSPRQGARNTEAFF. Based on the CDR3 plus reference TRBV18 and TRBJ1-1, the full variable domain is NAGVMQNPRHLVRRRGQEARLRCSPMKGHSHVYWYRQLPEEGLKFMVYLQKENIIDESGMPKERFSAEFPKEGPSILRIQQVVRGDSAAYFCASSPRQGARNTEAFFGQGTRLTVV.

V and J are TRBV4-2 and TRBJ1-2, with 7 bases matching TRBD1. This CDR3 region has 15 residues. V gave up 0 bases and J gave up 4 bases; unmatched junction bases: 5. From germline, CDR1 is LGHNA and CDR2 YNFKEQ. The CDR3 DNA is TGTGCCAGCAGCCAAGACAGGGGGGCTTCCTATGGCTACACCTTC. The encoded protein is CASSQDRGASYGYTF.

V gene TRBV19 combines with J gene TRBJ2-1; a possible D gene is TRBD1 (6 bases). Trimming cost V 7 bases and J 2 bases, with 15 bases left between them. Germline loops: CDR1 LNHDA, CDR2 SQIVND (reference sequence). The CDR3 extends over 15 amino acids. The CDR3 DNA sequence: TGTGCCAGTATAGGGGCAGGGGAGACCTACAATGAGCAGTTCTTC. Translated, it gives CASIGAGETYNEQFF.

A remark on this clone: A junction end diverges from the germline sequence, so it may reflect a read error. V gene TRBV7-9 combines with J gene TRBJ2-5; D might be TRBD1 (6 bases). This CDR3 has 15 residues. Germline assignment: CDR1 SEHNR and CDR2 FQNEAQ (reference sequence). CDR3 amino acids: CSSSLVPDRQETQYF. CDR3 nucleotide sequence: TGTTCCAGCAGCTTAGTCCCGGACAGACAAGAGACCCAGTACTTC.

The rearrangement links TRBV7-9 to TRBJ1-3; TRBD1 agrees at 8 bases. Germline assignment: CDR1 SEHNR and CDR2 FQNEAQ (reference sequence). The CDR3 consists of 14 residues. Unmatched junction bases numbered 6, after V lost 4 bases and J lost 7 bases. The CDR3, as DNA: TGTGCCAGCAGCTCAAGCCAGGGGGCCAACACCATATATTTT. It specifies CASSSSQGANTIYF.

The gene calls are TRBV14 and TRBJ2-2; the match to TRBD2 covers 9 bases. The CDR3 covers 18 residues. Germline lookup yields CDR1 SGHDN and CDR2 FVKESK. Germline trimming cut 4 bases from V and 6 bases from J; bases unmatched to any gene: 15. CDR3: CASSLGRLAGIQAGELFF. The CDR3 DNA sequence: TGTGCCAGCAGCCTGGGGCGGCTAGCGGGAATCCAGGCCGGGGAGCTGTTTTTT.

This chain uses TRBV5-1 with TRBJ1-4; 7 positions match TRBD1. With 2 bases clipped from V and 8 bases from J, the junction kept 6 bases outside the gene matches. The CDR3 sequence is 14 residues long. CDR1 SGHRS and CDR2 YFSETQ come from the germline V gene. This CDR3 is CASSLQGPGEKLFF. CDR3 coding DNA: TGCGCCAGCAGCTTACAGGGGCCTGGAGAAAAACTGTTTTTT.

This clone turned up a few times. CDR3 residues: CASSPSGGGSYNEQFF. Written as DNA, the CDR3 is TGTGCCAGCAGTCCGTCAGGGGGTGGCTCCTACAATGAGCAGTTCTTC. The rearrangement joins TRBV27 to TRBJ2-1; 7 nucleotides align to TRBD1. The CDR3 extends over 16 amino acids. V dropped 5 bases and J dropped 0; count of bases not matched to a gene: 7. Germline CDR1 MNHEY, CDR2 SMNVEV (reference sequence).